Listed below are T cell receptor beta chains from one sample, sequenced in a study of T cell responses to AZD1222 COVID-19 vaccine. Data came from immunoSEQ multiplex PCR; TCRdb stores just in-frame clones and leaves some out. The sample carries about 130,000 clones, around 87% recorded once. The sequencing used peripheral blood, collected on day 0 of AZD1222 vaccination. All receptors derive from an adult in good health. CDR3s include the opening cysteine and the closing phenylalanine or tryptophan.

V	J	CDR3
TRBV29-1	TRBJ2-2	CSVDTANTGELFF
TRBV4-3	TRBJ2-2	CASSQRAEPRTGELFF
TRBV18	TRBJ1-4	CASSGAGGSEKLFF
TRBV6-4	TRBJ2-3	CASSDSIDSTDTQYF
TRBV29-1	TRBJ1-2	CSADDGNYGYTF
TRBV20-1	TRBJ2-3	CSGTLAGAGYF
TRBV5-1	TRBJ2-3	CASATGSTDTQYF
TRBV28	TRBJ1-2	CASSLGQYGYTF
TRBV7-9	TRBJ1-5	CASSLGDRAPARQPQHF
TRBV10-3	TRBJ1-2	CAISDQGGLNGYTF
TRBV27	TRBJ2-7	CASSLAGQPRTYEQYF
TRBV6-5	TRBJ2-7	CASTTNLGAEGEQYF
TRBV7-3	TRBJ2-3	CASSLSPTQTDTQYF
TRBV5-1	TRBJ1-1	CASSLEQGVTEAFF
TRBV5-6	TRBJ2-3	CASSLSAGAGDTQYF
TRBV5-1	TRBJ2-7	CASSLGGDFFYEQYF
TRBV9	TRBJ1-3	CASSATGYPGNTIYF
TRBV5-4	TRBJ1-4	CASSRGGNEKLFF
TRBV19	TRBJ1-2	CASSMRSGQGTSRGYTF
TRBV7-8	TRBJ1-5	CASADKSNQPQHF
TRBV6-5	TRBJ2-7	CASSLGRSSYEQYF
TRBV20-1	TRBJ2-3	CSAHTDTQYF
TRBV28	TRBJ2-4	CAIRGMGLAKNIQYF
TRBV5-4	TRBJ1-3	CASSAHGGHSGNTIYF
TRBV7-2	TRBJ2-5	CASSPGLAEETQYF
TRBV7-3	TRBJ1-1	CASSVGAGTEAFF
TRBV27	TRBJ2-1	CASSSRRGRVGEQFF
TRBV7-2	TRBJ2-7	CASSKLSGYEQYF
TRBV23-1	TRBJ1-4	CASSPCPEQAPRMEGDEKLFF
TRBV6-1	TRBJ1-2	CASSSAPNYGYTF
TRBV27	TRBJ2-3	CASRGLAGLTDTQYF
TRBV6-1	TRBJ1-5	CASSEIGGSSNQPQHF
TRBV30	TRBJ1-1	CAWDEGWNTEAFF
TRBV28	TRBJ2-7	CASSLYWFEQYF
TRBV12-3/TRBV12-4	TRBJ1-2	CASRDGYKGYTF